This T cell receptor (beta chain) stems from a study of blood T cell repertoires in COVID-19. Here immunoSEQ multiplex PCR was the method, and the copy in TCRdb shows in-frame clones only, minus some. The sample carries approximately 310,000 clones, 75% to 90% recorded once. The CDR3 is 16 residues long. The ends lost 3 bases at V and 8 bases at J; junction bases unmatched: 13. The germline V gene encodes CDR1 LGHNA and CDR2 YSLEER. Participant-given clinical history determined each cohort assignment. Within 2 weeks of study entry, exposed participants had contacted a PCR-confirmed or clinician-diagnosed COVID-19 case.

The sequencing sample was made of PBMCs or T cells enriched from blood (not recorded which). The chain combines TRBV4-3 with TRBJ1-2, with 9 nucleotides matching TRBD1. The receptor comes from a woman younger than 45 who had been exposed to COVID-19. CDR3 DNA: TGCGCCAGCAGCCAGGCTGAACAGGGGGCCCTTCTCGGCTACACCTTC. This encodes CASSQAEQGALLGYTF.